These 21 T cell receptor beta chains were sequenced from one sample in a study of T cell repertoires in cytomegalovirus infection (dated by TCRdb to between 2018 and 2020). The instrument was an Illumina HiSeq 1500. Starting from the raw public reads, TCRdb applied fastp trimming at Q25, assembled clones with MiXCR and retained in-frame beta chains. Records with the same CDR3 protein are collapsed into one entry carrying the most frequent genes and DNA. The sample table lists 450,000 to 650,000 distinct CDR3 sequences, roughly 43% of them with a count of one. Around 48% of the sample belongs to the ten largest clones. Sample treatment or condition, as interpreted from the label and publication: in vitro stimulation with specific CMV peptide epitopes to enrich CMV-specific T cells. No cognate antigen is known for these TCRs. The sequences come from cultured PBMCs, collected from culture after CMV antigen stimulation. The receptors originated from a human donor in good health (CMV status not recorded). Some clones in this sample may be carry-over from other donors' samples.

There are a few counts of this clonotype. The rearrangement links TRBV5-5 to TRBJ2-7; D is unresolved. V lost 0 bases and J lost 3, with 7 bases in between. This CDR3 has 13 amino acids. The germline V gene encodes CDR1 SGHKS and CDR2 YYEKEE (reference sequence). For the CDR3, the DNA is TGTGCCAGCAGCTTGGAGGCAGACTACGAGCAGTACTTC. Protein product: CASSLEADYEQYF.

CDR3 sequence reads: CASSNTAGARPYEQYF. DNA of the CDR3: TGTGCCAGCAGCAACACTGCGGGGGCGCGACCCTACGAGCAGTACTTC. The genes are TRBV7-4 and TRBJ2-7, with D perhaps TRBD2 (7 bases). The V gene's germline CDR1 is SGHVT and CDR2 SQSDAQ. The V gene lost 5 bases and the J gene lost 2 bases, with 19 bases spanning the gap. The CDR3 totals 16 residues.

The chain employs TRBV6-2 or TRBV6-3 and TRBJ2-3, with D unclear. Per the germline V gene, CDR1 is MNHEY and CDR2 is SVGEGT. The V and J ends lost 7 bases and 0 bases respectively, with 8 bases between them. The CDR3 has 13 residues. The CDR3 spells CASMEHSTDTQYF. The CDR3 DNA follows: TGTGCCAGCATGGAGCATAGCACAGATACGCAGTATTTT.

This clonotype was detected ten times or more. This CDR3 is CASSSPQGGLYEQYF. The CDR3 DNA sequence: TGTGCCAGCAGTTCCCCCCAGGGGGGCCTATACGAGCAGTACTTC. V is TRBV12-3 or TRBV12-4 and J is TRBJ2-7, with D possibly being TRBD1 (7 bases). V lost 4 bases to trimming and J lost 4 bases, with 17 bases between them. The CDR3 extends over 15 amino acids.

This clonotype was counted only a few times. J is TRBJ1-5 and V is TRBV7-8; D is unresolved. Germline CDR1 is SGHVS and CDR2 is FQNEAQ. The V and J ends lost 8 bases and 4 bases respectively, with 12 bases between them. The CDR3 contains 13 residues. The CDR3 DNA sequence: TGTGCCAGCCGGGAGGGCGTAAATCAGCCCCAGCATTTT. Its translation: CASREGVNQPQHF.

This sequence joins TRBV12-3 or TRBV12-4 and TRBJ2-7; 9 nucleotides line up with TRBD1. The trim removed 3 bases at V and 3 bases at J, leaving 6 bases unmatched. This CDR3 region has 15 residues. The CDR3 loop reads CASSLEGGQGYEQYF. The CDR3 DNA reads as TGTGCCAGCAGTTTGGAAGGGGGACAGGGCTACGAGCAGTACTTC.

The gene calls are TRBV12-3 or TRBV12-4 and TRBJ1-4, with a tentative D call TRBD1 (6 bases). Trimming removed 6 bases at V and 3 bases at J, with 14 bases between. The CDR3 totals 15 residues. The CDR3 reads CASRRLQGANEKLFF. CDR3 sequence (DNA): TGTGCCAGCAGAAGACTACAGGGAGCTAATGAAAAACTGTTTTTT.

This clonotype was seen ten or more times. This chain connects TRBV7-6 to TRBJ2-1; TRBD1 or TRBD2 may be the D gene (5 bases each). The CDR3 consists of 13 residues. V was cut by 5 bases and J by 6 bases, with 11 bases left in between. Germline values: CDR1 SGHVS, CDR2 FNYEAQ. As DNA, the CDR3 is TGTGCCAGCAGCCCAGGTGGGGGCAATGAGCAGTTCTTC. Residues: CASSPGGGNEQFF.

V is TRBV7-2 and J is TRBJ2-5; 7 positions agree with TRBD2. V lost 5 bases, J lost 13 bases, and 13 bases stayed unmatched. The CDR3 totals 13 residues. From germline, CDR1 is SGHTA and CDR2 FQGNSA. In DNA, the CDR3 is TGTGCCAGCAGCGCCCAGCGGGGTAGGGGCTTGTACTTC. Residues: CASSAQRGRGLYF.

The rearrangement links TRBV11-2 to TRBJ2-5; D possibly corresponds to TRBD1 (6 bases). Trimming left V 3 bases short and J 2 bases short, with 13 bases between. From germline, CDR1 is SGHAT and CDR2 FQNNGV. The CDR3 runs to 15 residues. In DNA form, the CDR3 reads TGTGCCAGCAGCTTGAGGCTACAGGGTCAAGAGACCCAGTACTTC. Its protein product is CASSLRLQGQETQYF.

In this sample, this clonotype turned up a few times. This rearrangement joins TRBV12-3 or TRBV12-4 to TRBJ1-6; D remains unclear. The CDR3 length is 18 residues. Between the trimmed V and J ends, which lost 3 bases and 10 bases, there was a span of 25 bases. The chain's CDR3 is CASSFGVPFGPGTSPLHF. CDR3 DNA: TGTGCCAGCAGTTTTGGGGTACCTTTTGGACCCGGAACATCACCCCTCCACTTT.

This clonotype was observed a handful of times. The CDR3: CSAVAGVVDGNTIYF. The CDR3 DNA reads TGCAGTGCGGTGGCGGGTGTAGTCGATGGAAACACCATATATTTT. The V call is TRBV20-1, the J call TRBJ1-3; D remains ambiguous. The CDR3 sequence is 15 residues long. Per the germline V gene, CDR1 is DFQATT and CDR2 is SNEGSKA (reference sequence). V was cut by 6 bases and J by 3 bases, with 18 bases left in between.

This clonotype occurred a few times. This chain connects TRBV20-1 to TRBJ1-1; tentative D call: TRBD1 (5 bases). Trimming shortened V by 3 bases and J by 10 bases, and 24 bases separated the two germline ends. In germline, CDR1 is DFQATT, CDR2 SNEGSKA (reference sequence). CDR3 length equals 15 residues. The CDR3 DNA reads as TGCAGTGCTAGTTCAGCCGGGACCGGGAACACTTTAGCTTTCTTT. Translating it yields CSASSAGTGNTLAFF.

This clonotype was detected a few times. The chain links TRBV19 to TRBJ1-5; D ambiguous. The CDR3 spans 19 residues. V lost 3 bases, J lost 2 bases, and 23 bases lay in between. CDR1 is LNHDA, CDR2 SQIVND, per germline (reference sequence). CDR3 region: CASSIRPPLWTRGNQPQHF. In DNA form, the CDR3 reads TGTGCCAGTAGTATTCGTCCTCCCCTTTGGACCCGGGGCAATCAGCCCCAGCATTTT.

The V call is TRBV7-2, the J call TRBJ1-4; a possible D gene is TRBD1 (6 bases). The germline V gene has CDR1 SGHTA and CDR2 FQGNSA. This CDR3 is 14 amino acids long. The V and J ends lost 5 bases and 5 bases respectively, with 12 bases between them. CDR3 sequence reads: CASSRGQGNEKLFF. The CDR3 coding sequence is TGTGCCAGCAGCCGGGGGCAGGGGAATGAAAAACTGTTTTTT.

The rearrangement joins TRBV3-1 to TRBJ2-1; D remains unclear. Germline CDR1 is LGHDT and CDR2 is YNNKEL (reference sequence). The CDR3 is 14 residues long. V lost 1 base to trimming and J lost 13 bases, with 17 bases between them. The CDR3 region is CASSQAGALSVQFF. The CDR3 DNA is TGTGCCAGCAGCCAAGCCGGAGCCCTATCAGTTCAGTTCTTC.

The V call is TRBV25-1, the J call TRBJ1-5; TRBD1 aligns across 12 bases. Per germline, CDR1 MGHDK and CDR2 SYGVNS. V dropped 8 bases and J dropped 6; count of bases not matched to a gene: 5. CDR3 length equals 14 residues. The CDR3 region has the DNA TGTGCCAGCGGGGGACAGGGGGCGGGTCAGCCCCAGCATTTT. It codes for CASGGQGAGQPQHF.

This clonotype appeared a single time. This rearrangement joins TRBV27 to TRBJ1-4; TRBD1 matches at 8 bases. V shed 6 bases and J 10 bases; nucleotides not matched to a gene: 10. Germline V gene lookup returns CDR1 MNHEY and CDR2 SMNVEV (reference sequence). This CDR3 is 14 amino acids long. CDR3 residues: CASSLQGGEGKLFF. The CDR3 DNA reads TGTGCCAGCAGCCTACAGGGGGGAGAAGGAAAACTGTTTTTT.

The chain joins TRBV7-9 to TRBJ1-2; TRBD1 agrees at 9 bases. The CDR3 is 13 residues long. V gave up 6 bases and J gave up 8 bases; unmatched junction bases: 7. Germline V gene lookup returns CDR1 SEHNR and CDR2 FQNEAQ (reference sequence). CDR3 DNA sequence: TGTGCCAGCAGTCTCGGGACAGGGACGGGCTACACCTTC. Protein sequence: CASSLGTGTGYTF.

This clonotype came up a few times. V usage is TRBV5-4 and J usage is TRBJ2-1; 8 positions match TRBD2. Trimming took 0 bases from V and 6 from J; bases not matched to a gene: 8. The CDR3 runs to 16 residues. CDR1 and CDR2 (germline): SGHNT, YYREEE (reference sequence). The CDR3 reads CASSLAGAGGLNEQFF. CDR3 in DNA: TGTGCCAGCAGCTTGGCGGGGGCGGGAGGCCTCAATGAGCAGTTCTTC.

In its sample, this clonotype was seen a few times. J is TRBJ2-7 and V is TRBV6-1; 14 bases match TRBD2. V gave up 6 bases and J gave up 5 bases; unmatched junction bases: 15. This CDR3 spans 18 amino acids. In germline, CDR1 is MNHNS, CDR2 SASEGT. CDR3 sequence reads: CASSLTTSGGDLFHEQYF. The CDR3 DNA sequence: TGTGCCAGCAGCCTTACGACTAGCGGGGGGGACCTCTTCCACGAGCAGTACTTC.